This TCR beta chain was profiled in a study of cytomegalovirus exposure and HLA in healthy donors. V dropped 4 bases and J dropped 4; count of bases not matched to a gene: 4. Germline CDR1 and CDR2: MNHNS and SASEGT. This CDR3 comprises 14 residues. The donors were in the approximately 120-subject validation cohort, distinct from the roughly 700-subject first cohort. This clone has just one count. The assay was immunoSEQ multiplex PCR, and TCRdb's table has in-frame clones only and misses some. The sample includes over 150,000 clones, roughly 80% seen only once; the top ten take 2.5% to 3.5%. This chain joins TRBV6-1 and TRBJ2-7; TRBD2 agrees at 10 bases. Sequenced: PBMCs. The source of this sequence is a woman under 30 in good health and CMV-seropositive. The CDR3: CASSVLAGEYEQYF. CDR3 DNA sequence: TGTGCCAGCAGTGTGCTAGCGGGGGAGTACGAGCAGTACTTC.